The following is a TCR beta chain sequence with its context. As yet, its antigen is unknown. These data belong to a study of shared clonotypes between healthy human individuals. Trimming took 1 base from V and 0 from J, leaving 14 bases between them. This CDR3 has 17 residues. Germline V CDR1 and CDR2: LGHNT, FRNRAP. Study findings and constraints: Naive subsets typically showed greater estimated richness than memory subsets. For naive CD4 cells, roughly 4.6% of clonotypes were shared across several donors.

Nashville, Tennessee was home to all donors, who were Caucasian adults. Assay used: immunoSEQ multiplex PCR; TCRdb lists only in-frame clones, some missing. The sample has 2 million to 3 million clones; 93% are singletons. The source material was naive CD4+ T cells from PBMCs. This sample's subset: CD45RA+ positively selected. This sequence joins TRBV12-5 and TRBJ2-3, with D possibly matching TRBD2 (5 bases). This TCR came from a man between 18 and 35 years old in good health. Some clones in this sample may be carry-over from other donors' samples. The CDR3 DNA reads TGTGCTAGTGGTTTGGGGGTCGGGCAGCGGAGCACAGATACGCAGTATTTT. Its translation: CASGLGVGQRSTDTQYF.